A single TCR beta chain is shown here with its context. The assay was immunoSEQ multiplex PCR, and TCRdb's table has in-frame clones only and misses some. The sample contains 2 million to 2.5 million clones, roughly 93% of which appear only once. The source of the sample is a study of shared clonotypes between healthy human individuals. CDR3 size: 16 residues. CDR1 and CDR2 from the germline V gene are LNHDA and SQIVND (reference sequence). V was clipped by 4 bases and J by 0 bases; unmatched bases: 8. The TCR originated in a man aged 18 to 35 in good health. Some clones in this sample may be carry-over from other donors' samples. The chain links TRBV19 to TRBJ2-7, with TRBD1 identical over 8 bases. The sample taken for sequencing was naive CD4+ T cells from PBMCs. Subset reported: CD45RA+ positively selected. CDR3 protein: CASSTADRGSSYEQYF. For the CDR3, the DNA is TGTGCCAGTAGTACAGCAGACAGGGGTTCCTCCTACGAGCAGTACTTC.